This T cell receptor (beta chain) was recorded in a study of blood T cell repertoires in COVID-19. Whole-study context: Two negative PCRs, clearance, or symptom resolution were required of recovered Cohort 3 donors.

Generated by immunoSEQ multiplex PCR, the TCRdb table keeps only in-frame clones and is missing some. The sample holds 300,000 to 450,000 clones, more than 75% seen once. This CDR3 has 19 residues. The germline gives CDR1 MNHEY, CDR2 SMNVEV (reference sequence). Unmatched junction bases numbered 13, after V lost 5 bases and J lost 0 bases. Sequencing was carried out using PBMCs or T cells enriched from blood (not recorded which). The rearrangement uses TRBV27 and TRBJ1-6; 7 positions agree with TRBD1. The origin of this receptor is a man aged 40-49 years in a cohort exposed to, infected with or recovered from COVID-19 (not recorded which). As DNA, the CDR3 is TGTGCCAGCAGTACCCGAGGGACAGCGAAGAGCTCCTATAATTCACCCCTCCACTTT. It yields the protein CASSTRGTAKSSYNSPLHF.